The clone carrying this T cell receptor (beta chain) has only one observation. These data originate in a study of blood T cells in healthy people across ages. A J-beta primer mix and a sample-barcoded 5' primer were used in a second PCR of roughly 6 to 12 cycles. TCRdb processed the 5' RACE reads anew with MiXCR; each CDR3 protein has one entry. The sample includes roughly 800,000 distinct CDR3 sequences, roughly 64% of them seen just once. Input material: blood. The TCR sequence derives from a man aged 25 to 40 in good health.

The CDR3 DNA sequence: TGTGCCAGCAGTTTTAACGGGGGGCAGGAAAAACTGTTTTTT. It encodes CASSFNGGQEKLFF. The genes are TRBV27 and TRBJ1-4, with D perhaps matching TRBD1 (6 bases). CDR1 is MNHEY, CDR2 SMNVEV, per germline (reference sequence). CDR3 size: 14 residues. The V end was cut by 3 bases, the J end by 8 bases, with 13 bases between.